These T cell receptor beta chains were read from a single sample in a study of blood T cell repertoires in COVID-19. Some clones are missing from TCRdb's copy, which holds only in-frame ones; the method was immunoSEQ multiplex PCR. The sample has roughly 250,000 clones, 88% seen once. The sample was peripheral blood. Every receptor here comes from a woman aged 25-40 years with acute or convalescent COVID-19. The CDR3 runs from the conserved cysteine through the conserved F or W. The order of the fields is clone size, V gene, D gene, J gene, CDR3 protein, CDR3 DNA. D genes are given only for firm matches. Clone sizes are given selectively: once, few, many, or a class where the clone is expanded.

>NA|TRBV7-2|TRBD1|TRBJ1-2
CASSFRTGAHGYTF
TGTGCCAGCAGCTTTAGGACAGGGGCTCATGGCTACACCTTC
>NA|TRBV24-1|NA|TRBJ1-1
CATSDLDQTGEAFF
TGTGCCACCAGTGATTTGGATCAGACAGGTGAAGCTTTCTTT
>NA|TRBV19|NA|TRBJ1-5
CASSTKLSSNQPQHF
TGTGCCAGTAGTACCAAACTTTCTAGCAATCAGCCCCAGCATTTT
>NA|TRBV29-1|TRBD2|TRBJ2-3
CSVRAGTSTDTQYF
TGCAGCGTCCGAGCGGGAACTAGCACAGATACGCAGTATTTT
>NA|TRBV6-2/TRBV6-3|TRBD2|TRBJ2-3
CASSSGGGTDTQYF
TGTGCCAGCAGCTCGGGGGGTGGCACAGATACGCAGTATTTT
>NA|TRBV13|TRBD1|TRBJ2-7
CASSLGWGQSYEQYF
TGTGCCAGCAGCTTAGGGTGGGGACAGTCCTACGAGCAGTACTTC
>NA|TRBV11-3|NA|TRBJ2-1
CASSLGGARSYNEQFF
TGTGCCAGCAGCTTAGGCGGGGCTAGATCCTACAATGAGCAGTTCTTC
>NA|TRBV6-5|NA|TRBJ1-1
CASRYRGYTEAFF
TGTGCCAGCAGATACCGGGGTTACACTGAAGCTTTCTTT
>once|TRBV7-3|NA|TRBJ1-1
CASSLMGPGSEAFF
TGTGCCAGCAGCTTAATGGGGCCTGGCTCTGAAGCTTTCTTT
>NA|TRBV19|NA|TRBJ1-5
CASSIDLRTIYSNQPQHF
TGTGCCAGTAGTATAGATCTCAGGACAATTTATAGCAATCAGCCCCAGCATTTT
>NA|TRBV12-3/TRBV12-4|NA|TRBJ2-1
CASSSTRHNEQFF
TGTGCCAGCAGTTCGACTCGACACAATGAGCAGTTCTTC
>NA|TRBV20-1|TRBD2|TRBJ2-5
CSASLAGGTQYF
TGCAGTGCTAGTTTAGCGGGAGGGACCCAGTACTTC